The 29 T cell receptor beta chains below were found in one sample sequenced in a study of blood T cell repertoires in COVID-19. The protocol was immunoSEQ multiplex PCR, while the TCRdb copy is restricted to in-frame clones and leaves out a portion. The sample has about 260,000 clones, 86% seen once. Sequenced input: peripheral blood. These receptors were obtained from a man between 40 and 49 years old who had recovered from COVID-19.

The J gene is TRBJ2-4, the V gene TRBV18; the match to TRBD2 covers 7 bases. J was trimmed by 3 bases and V by 3 bases; bases with no gene match: 2. Germline CDR1 KGHSH, CDR2 LQKENI. The CDR3 covers 14 residues. The CDR3 nucleotides are TGTGCCAGCTCACCGGGGAGGGGCAAAAACATTCAGTACTTC. Translation: CASSPGRGKNIQYF.

The gene calls are TRBV3-1 (or the pseudogene TRBV3-2) and TRBJ1-4; the match to TRBD1 covers 10 bases. The CDR3 extends over 14 amino acids. The germline V gene has CDR1 LGHDT and CDR2 YNNKEL (reference sequence). J lost 10 bases, V lost 3 bases, and 5 bases had no gene match. CDR3 protein: CASSQADRGLKLFF. The DNA of the CDR3 is TGTGCCAGCAGCCAGGCGGACAGGGGGTTAAAACTGTTTTTT.

CDR3 sequence: CASSFLAATTNEKLFF. Here the CDR3 DNA reads TGTGCCAGCAGCTTTTTGGCGGCGACAACTAATGAAAAACTGTTTTTT. This chain connects TRBV7-9 to TRBJ1-4; D unresolved. The CDR3 loop spans 16 amino acids. Germline V CDR1 and CDR2: SEHNR, FQNEAQ (reference sequence). V was trimmed by 3 bases and J by 0 bases, leaving 11 bases between them.

This chain connects TRBV2 to TRBJ2-6; D might be TRBD1 (6 bases). CDR3 length: 15 amino acids. V was pared by 6 bases and J by 2 bases, with 11 bases between. CDR1 is SNHLY, CDR2 FYNNEI, per germline. CDR3 loop: CASSNRETGANVLTF. In nucleotides, the CDR3 is TGTGCCAGCAGCAACAGGGAGACTGGGGCCAACGTCCTGACTTTC. The whole variable domain, filled in from reference TRBV2 and TRBJ2-6, reads EPEVTQTPSHQVTQMGQEVILRCVPISNHLYFYWYRQILGQKVEFLVSFYNNEISEKSEIFDDQFSVERPDGSNFTLKIRSTKLEDSAMYFCASSNRETGANVLTFGAGSRLTVL.

The chain is built from TRBV5-1 and TRBJ1-1, with 8 bases lining up with TRBD1. Germline CDR1 is SGHRS and CDR2 is YFSETQ. The CDR3 runs to 14 residues. V was pared by 4 bases and J by 4 bases, with 6 bases of the junction left unmatched. Written as DNA, the CDR3 is TGCGCCAGCAGCCCGGGACAGGCCTTCACTGAAGCTTTCTTT. Its translation is CASSPGQAFTEAFF.

The chain combines TRBV5-1 with TRBJ1-3; the D is unclear. V shed 1 base and J shed 7 bases, with 21 bases lying between them. The CDR3 has 17 residues. Germline V lookup: CDR1 SGHRS, CDR2 YFSETQ. The CDR3 DNA follows: TGCGCCAGCAGCTTGCGCGGCAATGACCTCGGCGGGAACACCATATATTTT. It codes for CASSLRGNDLGGNTIYF.

The V gene is TRBV9, the J gene TRBJ1-3, with TRBD1 as a possible D gene (6 bases). Germline V lookup: CDR1 SGDLS, CDR2 YYNGEE. This CDR3 contains 16 residues. V was clipped by 3 bases and J by 4 bases, with 17 bases between them. Here the CDR3 reads CASSALGGGLGNTIYF. The CDR3 DNA reads as TGTGCCAGCAGCGCCCTGGGGGGGGGCCTCGGAAACACCATATATTTT.

V is TRBV5-1 and J is TRBJ2-6, with TRBD1 matching 7 bases. In germline, CDR1 is SGHRS, CDR2 YFSETQ. Unmatched junction bases numbered 11, after V lost 4 bases and J lost 4 bases. This CDR3 is built from 17 residues. For the CDR3, the DNA is TGCGCCAGCAGCAAGACAGGGAGATCGACCGGGGCCAACGTCCTGACTTTC. Encoded protein: CASSKTGRSTGANVLTF.

V is TRBV19 and J is TRBJ2-3, with TRBD1 identical over 11 bases. There are 16 residues in the CDR3. Germline V gene data show CDR1 as LNHDA and CDR2 as SQIVND (reference sequence). V lost 5 bases to trimming and J lost 6 bases; unmatched junction nucleotides: 10. This CDR3 reads CASSPRTGGGLDTQYF. In nucleotides, the CDR3 is TGTGCCAGTAGTCCCCGGACAGGGGGCGGTTTGGATACGCAGTATTTT.

This clone occurred once. The genes are TRBV6-6 and TRBJ2-7; 8 positions agree with TRBD2. This CDR3 is built from 13 residues. Looked up from germline, CDR1 is MNHNY and CDR2 is SVGAGI (reference sequence). V shed 7 bases, J shed 7 bases, and the junction held 9 bases outside the gene matches. The CDR3 bases are TGTGCCAGCAATCCGGGAGGGCCTCGAGAGCAGTACTTC. As protein: CASNPGGPREQYF.

This chain connects TRBV5-8 to TRBJ2-7, with D possibly matching TRBD2 (6 bases). Trimming took off 5 bases at V and 6 bases at J, with 15 bases between the two ends. The germline V gene has CDR1 SGHTS and CDR2 YDEGEE. CDR3 length equals 13 residues. The CDR3 region is CASRVGGTREQYF. DNA of the CDR3: TGTGCCAGCAGGGTAGGAGGGACCCGCGAGCAGTACTTC.

J is TRBJ2-2 and V is TRBV6-2 or TRBV6-3, with D possibly TRBD1 on 5 matching bases. The germline V gene encodes CDR1 MNHEY and CDR2 SVGEGT. V was cut by 6 bases and J by 7 bases, with 9 bases left in between. The CDR3 is 12 residues long. CDR3 bases: TGTGCCAGCAGCCAAAGGGGCGGGGAGCTGTTTTTT. This sequence encodes CASSQRGGELFF.

CDR3 DNA: TGTGCCAGCAGCTTCCAGGGGAGCACAGATACGCAGTATTTT. Amino acids: CASSFQGSTDTQYF. The chain is built from TRBV7-2 and TRBJ2-3, with a tentative D call TRBD1 (6 bases). Germline V gene data show CDR1 as SGHTA and CDR2 as FQGNSA. Trimming removed 3 bases at V and 0 bases at J, with 7 bases between. The CDR3 loop spans 14 amino acids.

The genes are TRBV9 and TRBJ2-1; 7 bases line up with TRBD2. Germline V gene sequence: CDR1 SGDLS, CDR2 YYNGEE. The CDR3 has 16 amino acids. The J segment lost 7 bases and the V segment lost 1 base, leaving 11 bases of the junction unmatched. CDR3 DNA: TGTGCCAGCAGCGTATTCGAGGGAGGGGTTGTAAATGAGCAGTTCTTC. Translated, it gives CASSVFEGGVVNEQFF. The variable domain in full, completed from reference TRBV9 and TRBJ2-1, reads DSGVTQTPKHLITATGQRVTLRCSPRSGDLSVYWYQQSLDQGLQFLIQYYNGEERAKGNILERFSAQQFPDLHSELNLSSLELGDSALYFCASSVFEGGVVNEQFFGPGTRLTVL.

The rearrangement links TRBV30 to TRBJ1-4; weak D call: TRBD1 (6 bases). The CDR3 loop spans 12 amino acids. V lost 4 bases to trimming and J lost 8 bases, with 11 bases between them. Germline V lookup: CDR1 GTSNPN, CDR2 SVGIG (reference sequence). CDR3 region: CAWNRDGEKLFF. In DNA, the CDR3 is TGTGCCTGGAACAGGGACGGCGAAAAACTGTTTTTT.

The chain has TRBV7-2 and TRBJ2-5, with D possibly being TRBD2 (7 bases). The CDR3 extends over 15 amino acids. The germline V gene has CDR1 SGHTA and CDR2 FQGNSA. V shed 5 bases and J shed 5 bases, with 18 bases lying between them. The CDR3 reads CASSPRGGGWETQYF. DNA of the CDR3: TGTGCCAGCAGCCCCAGAGGGGGAGGGTGGGAGACCCAGTACTTC.

This rearrangement joins TRBV9 to TRBJ2-1; 10 bases match TRBD1. V dropped 0 bases and J dropped 8; count of bases not matched to a gene: 5. The CDR3 totals 15 residues. Germline V CDR1 and CDR2: SGDLS, YYNGEE. CDR3 loop: CASSVGQGALYEQFF. DNA for the CDR3: TGTGCCAGCAGCGTAGGACAGGGGGCCCTATATGAGCAGTTCTTC.

V and J are TRBV5-5 and TRBJ1-2, with TRBD1 matching 8 bases. V was clipped by 5 bases and J by 3 bases; unmatched bases: 6. There are 14 residues in the CDR3. The germline V gene has CDR1 SGHKS and CDR2 YYEKEE (reference sequence). CDR3 sequence reads: CASRQPGQDYGYTF. As DNA, the CDR3 is TGTGCCAGCAGACAACCGGGACAGGACTATGGCTACACCTTC.

Only one count was recorded for this clone. The chain uses TRBV30 and TRBJ1-1, with D perhaps TRBD1 (5 bases). Trimming took off 3 bases at V and 7 bases at J, with 15 bases between the two ends. The CDR3 length is 13 residues. Germline V gene data show CDR1 as GTSNPN and CDR2 as SVGIG (reference sequence). The chain's CDR3 is CAWRRGGTGEAFF. In nucleotides, the CDR3 is TGTGCCTGGAGGCGGGGGGGAACAGGTGAAGCTTTCTTT.

The V and J genes are TRBV12-3 or TRBV12-4 and TRBJ2-7; possibly TRBD2 for D (7 bases). With 11 bases removed from V and 6 bases from J, the gap between germline ends came to 14 bases. CDR3 length: 11 residues. The CDR3 protein is CASGGRGEQYF. In nucleotides, the CDR3 is TGTGCCTCCGGGGGGCGTGGCGAGCAGTACTTC.

The chain links TRBV7-9 to TRBJ2-4; D unclear. Germline V CDR1 and CDR2: SEHNR, FQNEAQ (reference sequence). This CDR3 has 15 amino acids. V was cut by 0 bases and J by 7 bases, with 13 bases left in between. In nucleotides, the CDR3 is TGTGCCAGCAGCTTAGCGCTCACGACTGAGAACATTCAGTACTTC. Translated: CASSLALTTENIQYF. Full variable domain (rest looked up from reference TRBV7-9 and TRBJ2-4): DTGVSQNPRHKITKRGQNVTFRCDPISEHNRLYWYRQTLGQGPEFLTYFQNEAQLEKSRLLSDRFSAERPKGSFSTLEIQRTEQGDSAMYLCASSLALTTENIQYFGAGTRLSVL.

The count of this clone is one. The V and J genes are TRBV5-4 and TRBJ2-5; TRBD1 matches 11 bases. The junction had 5 bases not matched to a gene; V was cut back by 3 bases and J by 4 bases. Germline-derived CDR1 and CDR2 are SGHNT and YYREEE (reference sequence). There are 15 residues in the CDR3. The CDR3 DNA is TGTGCCAGCAGCTCCCCGGGACAGGGGGGAGAGACCCAGTACTTC. Protein sequence: CASSSPGQGGETQYF.

This clone was seen a few times. This chain connects TRBV2 to TRBJ1-6, with D uncertain. Trimming removed 1 base at V and 8 bases at J, with 6 bases between. The V gene's germline CDR1 is SNHLY and CDR2 FYNNEI. The CDR3 covers 13 residues. In nucleotides, the CDR3 is TGTGCCAGCAGTGAAGACGGTTATTCACCCCTCCACTTT. This gives the protein CASSEDGYSPLHF.

This clone was seen a handful of times. The V and J genes are TRBV6-2 or TRBV6-3 and TRBJ2-3, with 7 bases aligning to TRBD2. J gave up 4 bases and V 2 bases, and 3 bases lay outside the gene matches. CDR3 length: 14 residues. The V gene's germline CDR1 is MNHEY and CDR2 SVGEGT. The CDR3 region is CASSYGRASDTQYF. In DNA, the CDR3 is TGTGCCAGCAGTTACGGGAGGGCGTCAGATACGCAGTATTTT.

This chain links TRBV19 with TRBJ2-3, with TRBD2 matching 11 bases. V lost 3 bases and J lost 2; bases outside the gene matches: 7. This CDR3 is built from 17 residues. From germline, CDR1 is LNHDA and CDR2 SQIVND (reference sequence). CDR3 residues: CASSIGSGRASTDTQYF. CDR3 sequence (DNA): TGTGCCAGTAGTATCGGTAGCGGGAGGGCTTCCACAGATACGCAGTATTTT.

V gene TRBV13 combines with J gene TRBJ2-3; D is perhaps TRBD2 (5 bases). V dropped 2 bases and J dropped 1 base, with 10 bases sitting between them. The germline gives CDR1 PRHDT, CDR2 FYEKMQ (reference sequence). There are 15 residues in the CDR3. This CDR3 is CASSLPGMGTDTQYF. Here the CDR3 DNA reads TGTGCCAGCAGCTTACCGGGGATGGGCACAGATACGCAGTATTTT. Complete variable domain (other parts from reference TRBV13 and TRBJ2-3): AAGVIQSPRHLIKEKRETATLKCYPIPRHDTVYWYQQGPGQDPQFLISFYEKMQSDKGSIPDRFSAQQFSDYHSELNMSSLELGDSALYFCASSLPGMGTDTQYFGPGTRLTVL.

J is TRBJ2-5 and V is TRBV9; 7 bases are shared with TRBD1. The CDR3 is made up of 15 amino acids. The germline V gene encodes CDR1 SGDLS and CDR2 YYNGEE. Trimming at V came to 5 bases and at J to 6 bases, leaving 13 bases not matched to a gene. As DNA, the CDR3 is TGTGCCAGCAGGTCGAAAGACAGGGTTTTAAAGACCCAGTACTTC. It yields the protein CASRSKDRVLKTQYF.

V gene TRBV5-8 combines with J gene TRBJ2-3; D may be TRBD2 (6 bases). Germline-derived CDR1 and CDR2 are SGHTS and YDEGEE. Trimming pared 1 base from V and 4 bases from J, leaving 16 bases between. The CDR3 loop spans 16 amino acids. This chain's CDR3 is CASSLRFGGGADTQYF. CDR3 coding DNA: TGTGCCAGCAGCTTGCGGTTCGGCGGAGGGGCAGATACGCAGTATTTT.

V gene TRBV24-1 combines with J gene TRBJ2-3; 8 bases line up with TRBD2. V was clipped by 5 bases and J by 4 bases; unmatched bases: 4. This CDR3 is 14 amino acids long. In germline, CDR1 is KGHDR, CDR2 SFDVKD. This CDR3 is CATSVTGGADTQYF. As DNA, the CDR3 is TGTGCCACCAGTGTTACGGGGGGGGCAGATACGCAGTATTTT.